This paragraph covers one T cell receptor beta chain sequence. This record comes from a study of PD-1 blockade in classical Hodgkin lymphoma. All patients relapsed after autologous stem cell transplantation, and brentuximab vedotin exposure varied. Here immunoSEQ multiplex PCR was the method, and the copy in TCRdb shows in-frame clones only, minus some. The sample lists 60,000 or so clones, roughly 90% occurring once. Trimming left V 0 bases short and J 7 bases short, with 13 bases between. The germline CDR1 and CDR2 sequences are SGHRS and YFSETQ. The CDR3 runs 14 residues. The rearrangement links TRBV5-1 to TRBJ1-2; D perhaps matches TRBD1 (5 bases). Specimen: peripheral blood mononuclear cells (PBMCs), collected at baseline. This receptor was identified in a human donor with classical Hodgkin lymphoma. The CDR3: CASSLAAGQGGYTF. The CDR3 DNA is TGCGCCAGCAGCTTGGCCGCGGGGCAAGGTGGCTACACCTTC. Full variable domain (remainder filled in from reference TRBV5-1 and TRBJ1-2): KAGVTQTPRYLIKTRGQQVTLSCSPISGHRSVSWYQQTPGQGLQFLFEYFSETQRNKGNFPGRFSGRQFSNSRSEMNVSTLELGDSALYLCASSLAAGQGGYTFGSGTRLTVV.